This passage covers 15 T cell receptor beta chains from one sample sequenced in a study of CD8 T cells in Susac syndrome (dated by TCRdb to between 2018 and 2021). The method behind the library was the immunoSEQ multiplex PCR assay. RNA was extracted with the RNeasy kit and 0.5 to 1 ug was reverse transcribed using random hexamers. TCRdb reprocessed the public reads (quality trimming at Q25 with fastp, clone calling with MiXCR) and kept in-frame beta chains. Entries that share a CDR3 protein sequence are merged under the most common genes and DNA. Counted in this sample were roughly 180,000 distinct CDR3 sequences; about 93% of them appeared once. Of the sample, approximately 0.099% is held by the ten largest clones. The sample comprised CD4+ T cells from PBMCs. The receptors originated from a human donor with Susac syndrome.

This chain uses TRBV24-1 with TRBJ1-1; TRBD1 aligns across 7 bases. CDR3 size: 15 residues. After removal of 9 bases from V and 1 base from J, the junction contained 10 bases not matched to a gene. In germline, CDR1 is KGHDR, CDR2 SFDVKD. CDR3 nucleotides: TGTGCCACCCCAAAGCGGACAGGCTCGAACACTGAAGCTTTCTTT. Its protein is CATPKRTGSNTEAFF.

The chain joins TRBV2 to TRBJ1-2; unclear D gene. Trimming took 0 bases from V and 3 from J, leaving 8 bases between them. Germline V lookup: CDR1 SNHLY, CDR2 FYNNEI. CDR3 length: 14 amino acids. DNA of the CDR3: TGTGCCAGCAGTGAAGCTCAAACGCACTATGGCTACACCTTC. This encodes CASSEAQTHYGYTF.

The chain combines TRBV30 with TRBJ2-7; 9 bases align to TRBD1. The germline V gene has CDR1 GTSNPN and CDR2 SVGIG (reference sequence). The V gene end was trimmed by 1 base and the J gene end by 5 bases; junction bases not matched to a gene: 6. This CDR3 comprises 14 residues. CDR3 in DNA: TGTGCCTGGAGTGCCGGGACAGGGTACCACGAGCAGTACTTC. It encodes CAWSAGTGYHEQYF.

The V call is TRBV2, the J call TRBJ1-2, with D tentatively TRBD1 (5 bases). The V gene's germline CDR1 is SNHLY and CDR2 FYNNEI. With 3 bases removed from V and 7 bases from J, the gap between germline ends came to 12 bases. The CDR3 spans 13 residues. The CDR3 loop is CASSDARTSGYTF. The CDR3 DNA is TGTGCCAGCAGTGACGCCAGGACAAGTGGCTACACCTTC. Full variable domain (outside the CDR3, taken from reference TRBV2 and TRBJ1-2): EPEVTQTPSHQVTQMGQEVILRCVPISNHLYFYWYRQILGQKVEFLVSFYNNEISEKSEIFDDQFSVERPDGSNFTLKIRSTKLEDSAMYFCASSDARTSGYTFGSGTRLTVV.

The genes are TRBV30 and TRBJ2-1; 8 bases agree with TRBD2. V was pared by 3 bases and J by 4 bases, with 5 bases of the junction left unmatched. Germline V lookup: CDR1 GTSNPN, CDR2 SVGIG (reference sequence). The CDR3 is 14 amino acids. DNA for the CDR3: TGTGCCTGGAGACGGACTAGCCCTTACAATGAGCAGTTCTTC. This codes for CAWRRTSPYNEQFF. Complete variable domain (other parts from reference TRBV30 and TRBJ2-1): SQTIHQWPATLVQPVGSPLSLECTVEGTSNPNLYWYRQAAGRGLQLLFYSVGIGQISSEVPQNLSASRPQDRQFILSSKKLLLSDSGFYLCAWRRTSPYNEQFFGPGTRLTVL.

The chain couples TRBV6-2 or TRBV6-3 to TRBJ1-1, with D possibly matching TRBD1 (5 bases). Trimming stripped 6 bases from V and 1 base from J, with 15 bases between. CDR1 is MNHEY, CDR2 SVGEGT, per germline. This CDR3 spans 15 amino acids. The CDR3 loop reads CASSPSGTSNTEAFF. The CDR3 DNA sequence: TGTGCCAGCAGCCCCTCCGGGACCTCGAACACTGAAGCTTTCTTT.

V gene TRBV30 combines with J gene TRBJ1-2, with no clear D. Germline V lookup: CDR1 GTSNPN, CDR2 SVGIG (reference sequence). The CDR3 length is 12 residues. V was shortened by 4 bases and J by 2 bases, with 8 bases between the two germline ends. The CDR3 sequence is CAWKRINYGYTF. CDR3 nucleotide sequence: TGTGCCTGGAAGAGGATAAACTATGGCTACACCTTC.

J is TRBJ1-2 and V is TRBV7-2, with D uncertain. Germline loops: CDR1 SGHTA, CDR2 FQGNSA. V dropped 4 bases and J dropped 5 bases, with 14 bases sitting between them. This CDR3 spans 14 amino acids. The CDR3 DNA sequence: TGTGCCAGCAGCTCGTATGGGGTGGGTTATGGCTACACCTTC. This translates into CASSSYGVGYGYTF.

The chain has TRBV7-9 and TRBJ2-2; D is uncertain. Germline V gene data show CDR1 as SEHNR and CDR2 as FQNEAQ (reference sequence). The ends were cut back, 2 bases at V and 1 base at J, with 11 bases in the middle. The CDR3 has 16 residues. The CDR3 loop reads CASSLSPRKNTGELFF. DNA for the CDR3: TGTGCCAGCAGCTTATCTCCTCGAAAGAACACCGGGGAGCTGTTTTTT.

V is TRBV27 and J is TRBJ1-5, with D possibly TRBD1 on 5 matching bases. The V gene's germline CDR1 is MNHEY and CDR2 SMNVEV (reference sequence). CDR3 length: 14 amino acids. V was cut by 8 bases and J by 4 bases, with 15 bases left in between. The DNA of the CDR3 is TGTGCCAGCCGGCGGGGGGGATTGAATCAGCCCCAGCATTTT. Protein sequence: CASRRGGLNQPQHF.

V and J are TRBV29-1 and TRBJ2-1; 12 bases are a match to TRBD2. CDR3 length equals 13 residues. Germline trimming cut 6 bases from V and 8 bases from J; bases unmatched to any gene: 5. CDR1 is SQVTM, CDR2 ANQGSEA, per germline. CDR3 loop: CSVPTSGSDEQFF. The CDR3 region has the DNA TGCAGCGTGCCGACTAGCGGGAGTGATGAGCAGTTCTTC.

The chain employs TRBV12-3 or TRBV12-4 and TRBJ1-1; 9 nucleotides align to TRBD1. With V trimmed by 10 bases and J by 1 base, 7 bases remained unmatched. The CDR3 has 14 amino acids. In nucleotides, the CDR3 is TGTGCCACCACTTTGACAGGGGGGAACACTGAAGCTTTCTTT. Protein product: CATTLTGGNTEAFF.

The V and J genes are TRBV6-5 and TRBJ1-1; D gene uncertain. Germline CDR1 reads MNHEY; CDR2 reads SVGAGI. The CDR3 sequence is 12 residues long. The V end was cut by 7 bases, the J end by 1 base, with 7 bases between. The CDR3 DNA follows: TGTGCCAGCACTAATGGGAACACTGAAGCTTTCTTT. Residues: CASTNGNTEAFF.

The gene calls are TRBV7-2 and TRBJ2-5; 12 nucleotides line up with TRBD2. The CDR3 runs 17 residues. Germline loops: CDR1 SGHTA, CDR2 FQGNSA. The V and J ends lost 1 base and 0 bases, in that order; junction bases with no gene match: 3. The CDR3 region is CASSLVTSGRYQETQYF. The CDR3 region has the DNA TGTGCCAGCAGCTTAGTTACTAGCGGGAGGTACCAAGAGACCCAGTACTTC.

The chain couples TRBV20-1 to TRBJ2-5; 8 positions agree with TRBD2. The CDR3 consists of 14 residues. The J segment lost 2 bases and the V segment lost 0 bases, leaving 2 bases of the junction unmatched. In germline, CDR1 is DFQATT, CDR2 SNEGSKA (reference sequence). CDR3 residues: CSARESGGQETQYF. The CDR3 nucleotides are TGCAGTGCTAGAGAGAGCGGGGGACAAGAGACCCAGTACTTC.